The clone carrying this TCR beta chain is medium-sized by share. TCR beta rearrangements were amplified from peripheral blood genomic DNA. The data were obtained in a study of T cell repertoires in aging, cancer and after chemotherapy. The V and J ends lost 1 base and 4 bases respectively, with 10 bases between them. This CDR3 has 13 residues. CDR1 and CDR2 (germline): DFQATT, SNEGSKA (reference sequence). A mixed TRB-A/B primer pool amplified rearranged TRB by multiplex touch-down PCR. TCRdb passed the multiplex PCR reads through MiXCR, listing each CDR3 protein once. This table holds about 2,500 distinct CDR3 sequences, around 26% found once.

The chain links TRBV20-1 to TRBJ2-5; D is ambiguous. The sample consisted of blood. The TCR originated in a human donor in good health. The DNA for the CDR3 is TGCAGTGCTAGAGGAACCCCCACAGAGACCCAGTACTTC. Protein product: CSARGTPTETQYF.